This entry lists 9 T cell receptor beta chains sequenced from one sample in a study of blood T cell repertoires in COVID-19. Sequencing used immunoSEQ multiplex PCR; TCRdb keeps in-frame clones, though not all of them. The sample yields 200,000 to 250,000 clones, roughly 82% seen once. The specimen sequenced was peripheral blood. All receptors come from a woman older than 75 with active or convalescent COVID-19.

The chain uses TRBV2 and TRBJ1-6, with TRBD1 matching over 9 bases. This CDR3 is 15 amino acids long. CDR1 and CDR2 (germline): SNHLY, FYNNEI. The trim removed 3 bases at V and 6 bases at J, leaving 3 bases unmatched. DNA of the CDR3: TGTGCCAGCAGTGACCAGGGACAGGGTAATTCACCCCTCCACTTT. Translation gives CASSDQGQGNSPLHF.

The chain couples TRBV5-6 to TRBJ1-4; 7 nucleotides match TRBD1. Germline V gene data show CDR1 as SGHDT and CDR2 as YYEEEE. The ends lost 2 bases at V and 7 bases at J; junction bases unmatched: 8. This CDR3 comprises 15 residues. CDR3 region: CASSFGAGGSEKLFF. For the CDR3, the DNA is TGTGCCAGCAGCTTTGGGGCAGGGGGAAGTGAAAAACTGTTTTTT.

This clone occurred once. This chain connects TRBV6-5 to TRBJ1-3; D unclear. Germline V CDR1 and CDR2: MNHEY, SVGAGI. Trimming cost V 6 bases and J 3 bases, with 6 bases left between them. The length of the CDR3 is 12 residues. CDR3 region: CASSQYGNTIYF. CDR3 in DNA: TGTGCCAGCAGCCAGTATGGAAACACCATATATTTT.

This chain joins TRBV10-3 and TRBJ1-2; D not certain. V was cut by 10 bases and J by 8 bases, with 23 bases left in between. The CDR3 is made up of 14 amino acids. CDR1 and CDR2 from the germline V gene are ENHRY and SYGVKD. The CDR3 reads CATGGVGWAGGYTF. DNA of the CDR3: TGTGCCACTGGCGGTGTAGGGTGGGCGGGAGGCTACACCTTC.

J is TRBJ1-4 and V is TRBV6-5, with 8 bases identical to TRBD1. Trimming at V came to 10 bases and at J to 0 bases, leaving 7 bases not matched to a gene. CDR3 length: 15 residues. Germline-derived CDR1 and CDR2 are MNHEY and SVGAGI. The CDR3: CAIRQGSSTNEKLFF. In DNA form, the CDR3 reads TGTGCCATCCGACAGGGGAGCTCAACTAATGAAAAACTGTTTTTT.

The chain carries TRBV5-4 and TRBJ2-1, with TRBD1 identical over 7 bases. Unmatched junction bases numbered 7, after V lost 1 base and J lost 6 bases. This CDR3 region has 15 residues. Germline V gives CDR1 SGHNT, CDR2 YYREEE (reference sequence). The CDR3 DNA reads TGTGCCAGCAGCTTGCGGGGACAGATGTCCAATGAGCAGTTCTTC. The encoded protein is CASSLRGQMSNEQFF.

The chain uses TRBV19 and TRBJ1-2, with 7 nucleotides matching TRBD1. Germline CDR1 is LNHDA and CDR2 is SQIVND (reference sequence). V gave up 5 bases and J gave up 9 bases; unmatched junction bases: 9. CDR3 length: 13 amino acids. DNA of the CDR3: TGTGCCAGTAGTCGGGGTGACAGGGTGCGCTACACCTTC. It is translated as CASSRGDRVRYTF.

The rearrangement uses TRBV7-9 and TRBJ1-5, with TRBD1 matching over 8 bases. Trimming took 0 bases from V and 4 from J; bases not matched to a gene: 5. The CDR3 runs to 16 residues. Germline CDR1 reads SEHNR; CDR2 reads FQNEAQ (reference sequence). The CDR3 DNA reads as TGTGCCAGCAGCTTAGCCGGGACAGGCAATAATCAGCCCCAGCATTTT. It is translated as CASSLAGTGNNQPQHF.

The count of this clone is one. The chain has TRBV6-5 and TRBJ2-1; D may be TRBD1 (5 bases). Trimming shortened V by 4 bases and J by 8 bases, and 6 bases separated the two germline ends. The V gene's germline CDR1 is MNHEY and CDR2 SVGAGI. The CDR3 length is 11 residues. DNA of the CDR3: TGTGCCAGCAGTTTCAGGGATGAGCAGTTCTTC. Protein sequence: CASSFRDEQFF.